A single sample gave rise to the 30 T cell receptor beta chains below, sequenced in a study of radiotherapy plus CTLA-4 blockade in lung cancer. The table came from immunoSEQ multiplex PCR; TCRdb's copy has only in-frame clones and leaves some out. The profile covers 55,000 to 80,000 clones, with approximately 80% appearing a single time and 4.4% taken by the ten largest. Sequenced material: peripheral blood, taken from a patient treated with radiotherapy plus ipilimumab. These receptors were obtained from a human donor with non-small cell lung cancer who had a complete response to radiotherapy plus ipilimumab.

The gene calls are TRBV5-4 and TRBJ2-7; no firm D call. Trimming cost V 3 bases and J 4 bases, with 8 bases left between them. The CDR3 runs to 12 residues. The germline gives CDR1 SGHNT, CDR2 YYREEE (reference sequence). The CDR3 region has the DNA TGTGCCAGCAGCTCGGACGGGTACGAGCAGTACTTC. This sequence encodes CASSSDGYEQYF.

The chain has TRBV7-2 and TRBJ1-5; 7 bases are shared with TRBD1. The germline CDR1 and CDR2 sequences are SGHTA and FQGNSA. With V trimmed by 1 base and J by 0 bases, 3 bases remained unmatched. This CDR3 region has 16 residues. The CDR3 bases are TGTGCCAGCAGCTTAGGGGGGGACAGTAGCAATCAGCCCCAGCATTTT. This encodes CASSLGGDSSNQPQHF.

This clone has a handful of counts. This chain connects TRBV9 to TRBJ1-1; D is uncertain. CDR1 is SGDLS, CDR2 YYNGEE, per germline. With 0 bases removed from V and 1 base from J, the gap between germline ends came to 10 bases. The CDR3 runs to 15 residues. The CDR3 spells CASSVEVGRNTEAFF. In nucleotides, the CDR3 is TGTGCCAGCAGCGTAGAGGTTGGGCGGAACACTGAAGCTTTCTTT.

V is TRBV5-4 and J is TRBJ1-1; D perhaps matches TRBD1 (6 bases). The length of the CDR3 is 15 residues. The V gene's germline CDR1 is SGHNT and CDR2 YYREEE (reference sequence). The V gene lost 7 bases and the J gene lost 1 base, with 17 bases spanning the gap. CDR3 nucleotide sequence: TGTGCCAGCCAAGGCGGGGGGCCGGGGAACACTGAAGCTTTCTTT. It yields the protein CASQGGGPGNTEAFF.

This rearrangement joins TRBV6-5 to TRBJ2-1; the D is unclear. CDR3 length: 11 residues. CDR1 MNHEY and CDR2 SVGAGI come from the germline V gene. V was cut by 4 bases and J by 8 bases, with 6 bases left in between. In DNA, the CDR3 is TGTGCCAGCAGTTGGGCTTATGAGCAGTTCTTC. Its translation is CASSWAYEQFF.

The V and J genes are TRBV5-4 and TRBJ2-1, with 10 bases fitting TRBD2. Germline CDR1 is SGHNT and CDR2 is YYREEE (reference sequence). Unmatched junction bases numbered 3, after V lost 2 bases and J lost 4 bases. The CDR3 contains 15 residues. The CDR3 loop is CASSFGTSAYNEQFF. In DNA, the CDR3 is TGTGCCAGCAGCTTCGGGACTAGCGCTTACAATGAGCAGTTCTTC. Filled out from reference TRBV5-4 and TRBJ2-1, the complete variable domain reads ETGVTQSPTHLIKTRGQQVTLRCSSQSGHNTVSWYQQALGQGPQFIFQYYREEENGRGNFPPRFSGLQFPNYSSELNVNALELDDSALYLCASSFGTSAYNEQFFGPGTRLTVL.

The chain combines TRBV7-9 with TRBJ1-2, with D perhaps TRBD1 (6 bases). The CDR3 loop spans 14 amino acids. Germline CDR1 is SEHNR and CDR2 is FQNEAQ (reference sequence). V shed 1 base and J shed 7 bases, with 13 bases lying between them. The CDR3 loop is CASSLVFRGRGYTF. CDR3 nucleotides: TGTGCCAGCAGCTTAGTTTTCAGGGGTCGTGGCTACACCTTC. Complete variable domain (other parts from reference TRBV7-9 and TRBJ1-2): DTGVSQNPRHKITKRGQNVTFRCDPISEHNRLYWYRQTLGQGPEFLTYFQNEAQLEKSRLLSDRFSAERPKGSFSTLEIQRTEQGDSAMYLCASSLVFRGRGYTFGSGTRLTVV.

This clone was picked up one time. The V and J genes are TRBV9 and TRBJ2-5; 9 bases agree with TRBD2. Trimming at V came to 0 bases and at J to 4 bases, leaving 7 bases not matched to a gene. The CDR3 sequence is 16 residues long. Per the germline V gene, CDR1 is SGDLS and CDR2 is YYNGEE. CDR3 DNA: TGTGCCAGCAGCGTAGGTGGTAGCGGGAGTGGAGAGACCCAGTACTTC. Protein sequence: CASSVGGSGSGETQYF.

This clone occurred a few times. The chain combines TRBV7-2 with TRBJ2-2; possibly TRBD2 for D (6 bases). Germline V CDR1 and CDR2: SGHTA, FQGNSA. The V end was cut by 2 bases, the J end by 5 bases, with 9 bases between. The CDR3 spans 14 residues. The CDR3 nucleotides read TGTGCCAGCAGCTTAAAGGCGGGGACCGGGGAGCTGTTTTTT. This codes for CASSLKAGTGELFF.

The chain has TRBV4-3 and TRBJ1-5; 10 positions match TRBD1. There are 15 residues in the CDR3. V lost 0 bases and J lost 7; bases outside the gene matches: 3. Per germline, CDR1 LGHNA and CDR2 YSLEER. CDR3 DNA: TGCGCCAGCAGCCAAGACGGACAGGGGGGCCAGCCCCAGCATTTT. Its protein product is CASSQDGQGGQPQHF.

This clone was picked up a small number of times. V and J are TRBV25-1 and TRBJ1-1, with 8 bases that match TRBD1. The length of the CDR3 is 14 residues. Trimming removed 4 bases from V and 5 bases from J; junction bases left unmatched: 6. The germline gives CDR1 MGHDK, CDR2 SYGVNS. CDR3 residues: CASSASRGQTEAFF. The CDR3 DNA reads TGTGCCAGCAGTGCCAGCAGGGGGCAGACTGAAGCTTTCTTT.

This clone was detected only a few times. V is TRBV6-5 and J is TRBJ2-1; TRBD1 matches 8 bases. The CDR3 contains 14 residues. Trimming at V came to 4 bases and at J to 6 bases, leaving 5 bases not matched to a gene. From germline, CDR1 is MNHEY and CDR2 SVGAGI. The CDR3 coding sequence is TGTGCCAGCAGTTCAACGACAGGGGTCAATGAGCAGTTCTTC. Translated, it gives CASSSTTGVNEQFF.

The chain links TRBV5-4 to TRBJ1-2, with no clear D. Trimming took off 1 base at V and 7 bases at J, with 8 bases between the two ends. Germline values: CDR1 SGHNT, CDR2 YYREEE (reference sequence). The CDR3 extends over 12 amino acids. For the CDR3, the DNA is TGTGCCAGCAGCTTGCTAATTTTTGGCTACACCTTC. It is translated as CASSLLIFGYTF.

CDR3 loop: CASKSPAIGANVLTF. CDR3 DNA sequence: TGTGCCAGCAAATCCCCAGCGATTGGGGCCAACGTCCTGACTTTC. The chain combines TRBV28 with TRBJ2-6; D uncertain. Trimming took 7 bases from V and 3 from J, leaving 13 bases between them. The length of the CDR3 is 15 residues. CDR1 and CDR2 (germline): MDHEN, SYDVKM.

The CDR3 protein is CASSLEDRGNSPLHF. DNA of the CDR3: TGTGCCAGCAGCTTAGAGGACAGGGGTAATTCACCCCTCCACTTT. The chain employs TRBV7-6 and TRBJ1-6, with 9 positions matching TRBD1. Trimming removed 1 base from V and 6 bases from J; junction bases left unmatched: 1. The CDR3 runs to 15 residues. Germline CDR1 is SGHVS and CDR2 is FNYEAQ.

The rearrangement uses TRBV4-3 and TRBJ2-3, with 8 nucleotides matching TRBD1. CDR1 and CDR2 from the germline V gene are LGHNA and YSLEER. The CDR3 runs 15 residues. V shed 4 bases, J shed 3 bases, and the junction held 6 bases outside the gene matches. Written as DNA, the CDR3 is TGCGCCAGCAGCCCCGGACAGGGATGGACAGATACGCAGTATTTT. It yields the protein CASSPGQGWTDTQYF.

This clone turned up a few times. The CDR3 DNA sequence: TGTGCCAGCACCGACAACAGTTACTCTGGAAACACCATATATTTT. Protein: CASTDNSYSGNTIYF. V and J are TRBV2 and TRBJ1-3; D is undetermined. The CDR3 totals 15 residues. The germline V and J ends were trimmed by 7 bases and 0 bases, with 13 bases remaining between them. Looked up from germline, CDR1 is SNHLY and CDR2 is FYNNEI.

The chain employs TRBV2 and TRBJ2-7; perhaps TRBD1 as D (6 bases). The CDR3 spans 14 residues. Deletions cut 0 bases from V and 10 bases from J, with 16 bases between. CDR1 and CDR2 from the germline V gene are SNHLY and FYNNEI. This chain's CDR3 is CASSEAQGRWGQYV. The CDR3 DNA follows: TGTGCCAGCAGTGAAGCACAGGGCAGGTGGGGACAGTACGTC.

The chain couples TRBV5-1 to TRBJ1-3; the D is unclear. The ends were cut back, 0 bases at V and 0 bases at J, with 10 bases in the middle. Per the germline V gene, CDR1 is SGHRS and CDR2 is YFSETQ. This CDR3 has 16 amino acids. In nucleotides, the CDR3 is TGCGCCAGCAGCTTGGGACCGACTAACTCTGGAAACACCATATATTTT. Its translation is CASSLGPTNSGNTIYF.

This rearrangement joins TRBV7-2 to TRBJ2-2; 8 nucleotides align to TRBD2. V was clipped by 3 bases and J by 1 base; unmatched bases: 4. This CDR3 is built from 16 residues. The V gene's germline CDR1 is SGHTA and CDR2 FQGNSA. The CDR3 protein is CASSFGGARNTGELFF. CDR3 coding DNA: TGTGCCAGCAGCTTCGGGGGGGCCCGGAACACCGGGGAGCTGTTTTTT.

This chain joins TRBV13 and TRBJ2-5; 9 bases map to TRBD1. The CDR3 contains 15 residues. The V gene end was trimmed by 6 bases and the J gene end by 1 base; junction bases not matched to a gene: 6. CDR1 PRHDT and CDR2 FYEKMQ come from the germline V gene (reference sequence). CDR3 nucleotide sequence: TGTGCCAGCAGGTACAGGGGGCTCCTCCAAGAGACCCAGTACTTC. Protein product: CASRYRGLLQETQYF.

This chain uses TRBV11-2 with TRBJ2-7; either TRBD1 or TRBD2 may supply D (5 bases each). The CDR3 consists of 17 residues. V was shortened by 0 bases and J by 2 bases, with 17 bases between the two germline ends. The germline gives CDR1 SGHAT, CDR2 FQNNGV. CDR3 DNA: TGTGCCAGCAGCTTAGATTCAGGGACCTTTTTCCCCTACGAGCAGTACGTC. Amino acid sequence: CASSLDSGTFFPYEQYV.

J is TRBJ2-3 and V is TRBV6-1; D gene uncertain. This CDR3 is 13 amino acids long. Trimming took 2 bases from V and 3 from J, leaving 6 bases between them. In germline, CDR1 is MNHNS, CDR2 SASEGT. CDR3 in DNA: TGTGCCAGCAGTGAAATGGGAACAGATACGCAGTATTTT. Its protein is CASSEMGTDTQYF.

In the case of this clone: One junction end does not reproduce the germline sequence, and a read error may be involved. V gene TRBV7-7 combines with J gene TRBJ2-5; TRBD1 agrees at 7 bases. The germline V gene encodes CDR1 SSHAT and CDR2 FNYEAQ (reference sequence). The CDR3 contains 15 residues. The CDR3 spells CASSLERQGWETQYF. The CDR3 coding sequence is TGTGCTAGCAGCTTAGAGAGACAGGGCTGGGAGACCCAGTACTTC.

The rearrangement links TRBV5-1 to TRBJ2-1; D is unresolved. Trimming left V 0 bases short and J 5 bases short, with 9 bases between. Germline V gene data show CDR1 as SGHRS and CDR2 as YFSETQ. The CDR3 has 14 residues. CDR3 DNA sequence: TGCGCCAGCAGCTTGGTGGGCCTACACAATGAGCAGTTCTTC. Translated: CASSLVGLHNEQFF.

The chain uses TRBV19 and TRBJ1-5; TRBD1 is a possible D gene (5 bases). The V and J ends lost 3 bases and 3 bases respectively, with 15 bases between them. The CDR3 length is 16 residues. The germline gives CDR1 LNHDA, CDR2 SQIVND (reference sequence). The CDR3 region has the DNA TGTGCCAGTAGTATCTCTTCCAGGGAAGTCAATCAGCCCCAGCATTTT. Amino acids: CASSISSREVNQPQHF.

The V and J genes are TRBV27 and TRBJ2-7, with D tentatively TRBD1 (6 bases). This CDR3 comprises 17 residues. Per the germline V gene, CDR1 is MNHEY and CDR2 is SMNVEV (reference sequence). Trimming removed 5 bases from V and 5 bases from J, with 25 bases in between. CDR3 sequence reads: CASSTQGPGRKRNEQYF. In nucleotides, the CDR3 is TGTGCCAGCAGTACCCAGGGGCCGGGCAGGAAGAGGAACGAGCAGTACTTC.

This clone was picked up a small number of times. The chain joins TRBV4-3 to TRBJ2-7, with D possibly TRBD1 on 6 matching bases. The CDR3 loop spans 16 amino acids. In germline, CDR1 is LGHNA, CDR2 YSLEER. The V and J ends lost 0 bases and 4 bases respectively, with 16 bases between them. CDR3 sequence: CASSQERAGVVYEQYF. CDR3 coding DNA: TGCGCCAGCAGCCAAGAGAGGGCAGGGGTGGTGTACGAGCAGTACTTC.

The chain links TRBV29-1 to TRBJ2-3; 8 bases agree with TRBD1. Losses at the gene ends were 7 bases for V and 3 bases for J; bases not matched to a gene: 9. The germline gives CDR1 SQVTM, CDR2 ANQGSEA. This CDR3 is built from 14 residues. CDR3 in amino acids: CSEGTGGSTDTQYF. The DNA of the CDR3 is TGCAGCGAAGGAACAGGGGGAAGTACAGATACGCAGTATTTT.

The chain joins TRBV10-1 to TRBJ2-1; D is perhaps TRBD2 (6 bases). This CDR3 comprises 15 residues. Per the germline V gene, CDR1 is WNHNN and CDR2 is SYGVQD (reference sequence). V was cut by 4 bases and J by 7 bases, with 17 bases left in between. In nucleotides, the CDR3 is TGCGCCAGCAGTGGTACAGACTTGGAGGGGAATGAGCAGTTCTTC. This translates into CASSGTDLEGNEQFF.